This T cell receptor (beta chain) was documented in a study of cytomegalovirus exposure and HLA in healthy donors. In the study overall: The 110 million or so unique TCR beta sequences, from about 179 million T cells, were found by an earlier analysis. The study, taken as a whole, reports: TCR sequences were mostly rare, though some public TCRs occurred in many donors. Previously analyzed data showed that most TCR beta V segments were productive at a frequency of about 87% or about 30%. Later on, a genetic analysis was performed. It linked a missense variant in DCLRE1C with V- and J-gene trimming of TCR beta.

A word on this clone: The antigen is not known.

Primers included in the PCR were 60 Vbeta and 13 Jbeta primers. This table comes from immunoSEQ multiplex PCR, and its TCRdb copy is limited to in-frame clones, with some not included. The sample has more than 110,000 clones, 75% seen once. Germline V gene lookup returns CDR1 MNHEY and CDR2 SVGAGI. The CDR3 spans 15 residues. The J segment lost 2 bases and the V segment lost 6 bases, leaving 7 bases of the junction unmatched. J is TRBJ2-3 and V is TRBV6-5; TRBD1 aligns across 8 bases. The receptor was derived from a man aged 25 to 45 in good health and CMV-seronegative. The sequencing sample was made of PBMCs. The CDR3: CASSPEGQATDTQYF. In DNA, the CDR3 is TGTGCCAGCAGCCCTGAGGGACAGGCCACAGATACGCAGTATTTT.